A single sample gave rise to the 30 T cell receptor beta chains below, sequenced in a study of human T cells and chemical hapten exposure (dated by TCRdb to about 2021). The method behind the library was 5' RACE. Sequencing was performed on an Illumina MiSeq. TCRdb trimmed the raw reads at Q25, called clones with MiXCR and kept productive beta chains. Entries are consolidated by CDR3 protein sequence, retaining the most common genes and DNA. Present in this sample are about 120,000 distinct CDR3 sequences, approximately 20% of which were seen just once. The ten largest clones capture about 3% of the sample. Total RNA was extracted from unfractionated whole blood that had been collected in Tempus Blood RNA tubes. These TCRs come from a human donor in good health.

This rearrangement joins TRBV2 to TRBJ2-2; 9 nucleotides match TRBD1. CDR3 length equals 15 residues. CDR1 and CDR2 from the germline V gene are SNHLY and FYNNEI. V dropped 6 bases and J dropped 10; count of bases not matched to a gene: 12. The CDR3 region is CASSHEGQGREELFF. Written as DNA, the CDR3 is TGTGCCAGCAGCCATGAGGGACAGGGAAGGGAGGAGCTGTTTTTT.

The gene calls are TRBV6-1 and TRBJ1-5; D remains unclear. There are 13 residues in the CDR3. V dropped 3 bases and J dropped 3 bases, with 6 bases sitting between them. Germline lookup yields CDR1 MNHNS and CDR2 SASEGT. The CDR3 is CASSEGVNQPQHF. CDR3 nucleotides: TGTGCCAGCAGTGAGGGAGTCAATCAGCCCCAGCATTTT.

The chain has TRBV30 and TRBJ1-2; TRBD1 is a possible D gene (5 bases). Trimming left V 1 base short and J 3 bases short, with 12 bases between. Germline assignment: CDR1 GTSNPN and CDR2 SVGIG (reference sequence). The CDR3 extends over 14 amino acids. The CDR3 protein is CAWSAKRTYYGYTF. The DNA of the CDR3 is TGTGCCTGGAGTGCAAAAAGGACATACTATGGCTACACCTTC.

This clonotype was seen repeatedly, ten times or more. V gene TRBV6-2 or TRBV6-3 combines with J gene TRBJ2-1, with D perhaps matching TRBD2 (6 bases). Germline V gene lookup returns CDR1 MNHEY and CDR2 SVGEGT. The CDR3 consists of 14 residues. V shed 7 bases and J shed 8 bases, with 18 bases lying between them. The chain's CDR3 is CASTLRRGGDEQFF. The DNA of the CDR3 is TGTGCCAGCACCTTGAGGAGGGGTGGGGATGAGCAGTTCTTC.

V usage is TRBV29-1 and J usage is TRBJ1-2, with D possibly matching TRBD1 (6 bases). The CDR3 spans 16 residues. Germline CDR1 and CDR2: SQVTM and ANQGSEA. The V and J ends lost 3 bases and 1 base respectively, with 18 bases between them. The CDR3 DNA sequence: TGCAGCGTTGAGATGCCCCGGGGGCCCTATAACTATGGCTACACCTTC. Encoded protein: CSVEMPRGPYNYGYTF.

The chain joins TRBV7-9 to TRBJ1-1; D not resolved. The CDR3 has 16 residues. Trimming stripped 6 bases from V and 3 bases from J, with 20 bases between. CDR1 is SEHNR, CDR2 FQNEAQ, per germline (reference sequence). CDR3 sequence reads: CASRAVVARRDTEAFF. For the CDR3, the DNA is TGTGCCAGCAGGGCTGTGGTGGCACGACGGGACACTGAAGCTTTCTTT.

This clonotype was recorded a few times. The rearrangement joins TRBV5-4 to TRBJ1-4; 9 bases agree with TRBD1. V lost 4 bases, J lost 3 bases, and 1 base stayed unmatched. The CDR3 consists of 14 residues. Germline V lookup: CDR1 SGHNT, CDR2 YYREEE (reference sequence). The CDR3 bases are TGTGCCAGCAGCAGACAGGGGGCTAATGAAAAACTGTTTTTT. Its protein product is CASSRQGANEKLFF.

This clonotype was counted a few times. The chain links TRBV6-5 to TRBJ2-7; D is perhaps TRBD2 (6 bases). This CDR3 contains 14 residues. Germline CDR1 and CDR2: MNHEY and SVGAGI. Deletions cut 9 bases from V and 0 bases from J, with 15 bases between. CDR3 bases: TGTGCCAGTTATAGGGCGGGGAGCTCCTACGAGCAGTACTTC. Its translation is CASYRAGSSYEQYF.

The sample holds a few counts of this clonotype. One end of the junction fails to match germline, which may point to a read error. CDR3 sequence (DNA): TGTGCTAGCAGCTTAGCCGAGGACACTGAAGCTTTCTTT. Translation: CASSLAEDTEAFF. This chain uses TRBV7-7 with TRBJ1-1; D unclear. Looked up from germline, CDR1 is SSHAT and CDR2 is FNYEAQ (reference sequence). The CDR3 has 13 residues.

This chain links TRBV5-4 with TRBJ1-2; D not resolved. Trimming removed 1 base from V and 8 bases from J, with 12 bases in between. The germline CDR1 and CDR2 sequences are SGHNT and YYREEE (reference sequence). The CDR3 covers 13 residues. The CDR3: CASSLNPARGYTF. The CDR3 DNA sequence: TGTGCCAGCAGCTTGAACCCAGCAAGGGGCTACACCTTC. The variable domain in full, completed from reference TRBV5-4 and TRBJ1-2, reads ETGVTQSPTHLIKTRGQQVTLRCSSQSGHNTVSWYQQALGQGPQFIFQYYREEENGRGNFPPRFSGLQFPNYSSELNVNALELDDSALYLCASSLNPARGYTFGSGTRLTVV.

This clonotype was counted a few times. The chain uses TRBV20-1 and TRBJ1-5; the match to TRBD1 covers 7 bases. CDR1 is DFQATT, CDR2 SNEGSKA, per germline (reference sequence). Losses at the gene ends were 3 bases for V and 5 bases for J; bases not matched to a gene: 1. The CDR3 extends over 12 amino acids. CDR3: CSASQGDQPQHF. CDR3 in DNA: TGCAGTGCTAGTCAGGGGGATCAGCCCCAGCATTTT.

The chain combines TRBV27 with TRBJ2-7; weak D call: TRBD1 (5 bases). The V and J ends lost 3 bases and 4 bases respectively, with 13 bases between them. The CDR3 has 14 amino acids. CDR1 MNHEY and CDR2 SMNVEV come from the germline V gene (reference sequence). DNA of the CDR3: TGTGCCAGCAGTTTGAAGGACAACCGGTACGAGCAGTACTTC. Protein product: CASSLKDNRYEQYF.

This clonotype occurred a few times. The chain is built from TRBV9 and TRBJ2-7; 9 nucleotides align to TRBD1. CDR1 and CDR2 (germline): SGDLS, YYNGEE. The CDR3 runs to 14 residues. Unmatched junction bases numbered 6, after V lost 4 bases and J lost 4 bases. As DNA, the CDR3 is TGTGCCAGCAGCCCAACAGGGGGCAGGTACGAGCAGTACTTC. Amino acids: CASSPTGGRYEQYF.

The table lists this clonotype with a few counts. The J gene is TRBJ2-7, the V gene TRBV14; D may match TRBD1 or TRBD2 (6 bases each). Between the trimmed V and J ends, which lost 0 bases and 5 bases, there was a span of 11 bases. Germline CDR1 and CDR2: SGHDN and FVKESK. This CDR3 is built from 14 residues. The CDR3 nucleotides read TGTGCCAGCAGCCAAGATGGGGGGCAGGACGAGCAGTACTTC. This translates into CASSQDGGQDEQYF.

This clonotype was counted only a few times. CDR3 sequence: CASSSGSIGNEQFF. Written as DNA, the CDR3 is TGTGCCAGCAGTTCGGGGAGCATAGGCAATGAGCAGTTCTTC. The chain uses TRBV28 and TRBJ2-1, with a tentative D call TRBD2 (5 bases). The CDR3 covers 14 residues. Germline CDR1 MDHEN, CDR2 SYDVKM. Trimming pared 4 bases from V and 6 bases from J, leaving 13 bases between.

This clonotype has a handful of counts. The chain couples TRBV4-1 to TRBJ2-4; 9 bases are a match to TRBD2. Germline V gene sequence: CDR1 MGHRA, CDR2 YSYEKL. This CDR3 has 16 residues. Trimming removed 1 base from V and 3 bases from J; junction bases left unmatched: 4. CDR3 in DNA: TGCGCCAGCAGCCAAGTAGCGGGGGTAGGCAAAAACATTCAGTACTTC. Amino acids: CASSQVAGVGKNIQYF.

This clonotype was observed a few times. The genes are TRBV12-5 and TRBJ1-2, with D possibly being TRBD1 (6 bases). This CDR3 is 16 amino acids long. Trimming pared 4 bases from V and 3 bases from J, leaving 18 bases between. CDR1 LGHNT and CDR2 FRNRAP come from the germline V gene. CDR3 residues: CASGSDLDSTHYGYTF. The CDR3 DNA is TGTGCTAGTGGTTCGGACCTGGACAGTACACACTATGGCTACACCTTC.

The chain uses TRBV12-3 or TRBV12-4 and TRBJ1-1, with unresolved D. Trimming stripped 5 bases from V and 2 bases from J, with 15 bases between. This CDR3 is 15 amino acids long. The CDR3 bases are TGTGCCAGCAGTCCACCGGAGTTAATCAACACTGAAGCTTTCTTT. Encoded protein: CASSPPELINTEAFF.

V and J are TRBV7-9 and TRBJ2-5; 8 bases are a match to TRBD2. Germline V gene data show CDR1 as SEHNR and CDR2 as FQNEAQ (reference sequence). The V segment lost 7 bases and the J segment 5 bases; nucleotides outside the gene matches: 9. The CDR3 is 14 residues long. The chain's CDR3 is CASNRAGVGETQYF. CDR3 sequence (DNA): TGTGCCAGCAACCGAGCGGGAGTGGGGGAGACCCAGTACTTC.

The rearrangement joins TRBV12-3 or TRBV12-4 to TRBJ2-2; D remains unclear. The CDR3 has 13 residues. Trimming shortened V by 3 bases and J by 3 bases, and 5 bases separated the two germline ends. Written as DNA, the CDR3 is TGTGCCAGCAGTTTTTCGGACACCGGGGAGCTGTTTTTT. The encoded protein is CASSFSDTGELFF.

About this clonotype itself: Germline and junction disagree at one end, which may indicate a read error. The J gene is TRBJ2-1, the V gene TRBV29-1; D is perhaps TRBD2 (6 bases). The CDR3 is made up of 11 amino acids. The germline CDR1 and CDR2 sequences are SQVTM and ANQGSEA. DNA of the CDR3: TGCAGCGTTGAGCCAGGAGGGAGAAGGATCTTC. The encoded protein is CSVEPGGRRIF.

The sample holds a few counts of this clonotype. The gene calls are TRBV7-9 and TRBJ1-4; D possibly corresponds to TRBD1 (5 bases). Trimming took off 7 bases at V and 5 bases at J, with 11 bases between the two ends. This CDR3 is built from 13 residues. The V gene's germline CDR1 is SEHNR and CDR2 FQNEAQ (reference sequence). CDR3 amino acids: CASTPGPNEKLFF. CDR3 coding DNA: TGTGCCAGCACGCCGGGGCCCAATGAAAAACTGTTTTTT.

The chain carries TRBV24-1 and TRBJ1-1, with 9 bases that match TRBD1. This CDR3 region has 17 residues. The trim removed 0 bases at V and 5 bases at J, leaving 9 bases unmatched. From germline, CDR1 is KGHDR and CDR2 SFDVKD. The CDR3 loop is CATSDLPLSDRGTEAFF. Here the CDR3 DNA reads TGTGCCACCAGTGATTTGCCCCTTTCCGACAGGGGGACTGAAGCTTTCTTT.

This clonotype showed up many times. The chain couples TRBV29-1 to TRBJ2-7; D unresolved. V lost 7 bases to trimming and J lost 7 bases, with 14 bases between them. The germline CDR1 and CDR2 sequences are SQVTM and ANQGSEA. The CDR3 contains 11 residues. CDR3 amino acids: CSGANRREQYF. The CDR3 coding sequence is TGCAGCGGGGCTAATAGAAGGGAGCAGTACTTC.

The rearrangement joins TRBV6-1 to TRBJ1-4, with D possibly being TRBD1 (5 bases). Germline values: CDR1 MNHNS, CDR2 SASEGT. The V and J ends lost 2 bases and 8 bases respectively, with 15 bases between them. The CDR3 is 15 amino acids. The CDR3 sequence is CASSERTAAGEKLFF. CDR3 in DNA: TGTGCCAGCAGTGAACGGACGGCCGCAGGGGAAAAACTGTTTTTT.

This clonotype was detected a few times. V is TRBV20-1 and J is TRBJ1-4; D is unclear. CDR3 length equals 13 residues. The germline V gene encodes CDR1 DFQATT and CDR2 SNEGSKA (reference sequence). V was clipped by 5 bases and J by 0 bases, with 7 bases between them. DNA for the CDR3: TGCAGTGCTCCACAAGCAACTAATGAAAAACTGTTTTTT. As protein: CSAPQATNEKLFF.

This clonotype was counted only a few times. At one end, the junction sequence differs from germline, possibly due to a read error. The CDR3 reads CSAREGSSGNPLF. For the CDR3, the DNA is TGCAGTGCTAGAGAGGGGAGTAGTGGCAACCCGCTCTTC. This chain connects TRBV20-1 to TRBJ2-1; a weak D match, TRBD2 (5 bases). Germline CDR1 DFQATT, CDR2 SNEGSKA (reference sequence). This CDR3 contains 13 residues.

The CDR3 nucleotides read TGTGCCAGCAGTTGGGGAACAGGGGGCTGGGGCAATCAGCCCCAGCATTTT. This gives the protein CASSWGTGGWGNQPQHF. The chain is built from TRBV28 and TRBJ1-5; 9 positions match TRBD1. Germline values: CDR1 MDHEN, CDR2 SYDVKM. Trimming took 4 bases from V and 2 from J; bases not matched to a gene: 9. CDR3 size: 17 residues.

The CDR3 spells CASSRSANQPQHF. The CDR3 DNA reads as TGTGCCAGCAGCCGGTCGGCCAATCAGCCCCAGCATTTT. The V gene is TRBV6-5, the J gene TRBJ1-5; no clear D gene. This CDR3 comprises 13 residues. Trimming took 6 bases from V and 3 from J, leaving 9 bases between them. Germline V CDR1 and CDR2: MNHEY, SVGAGI.

The chain recombines TRBV4-1 with TRBJ2-5, with 7 bases that match TRBD2. CDR1 and CDR2 from the germline V gene are MGHRA and YSYEKL. The CDR3 sequence is 13 residues long. V lost 6 bases and J lost 5; bases outside the gene matches: 6. The CDR3 bases are TGCGCCAGCAGTCTAGCGGCGGGGGAGACCCAGTACTTC. Translating gives CASSLAAGETQYF.